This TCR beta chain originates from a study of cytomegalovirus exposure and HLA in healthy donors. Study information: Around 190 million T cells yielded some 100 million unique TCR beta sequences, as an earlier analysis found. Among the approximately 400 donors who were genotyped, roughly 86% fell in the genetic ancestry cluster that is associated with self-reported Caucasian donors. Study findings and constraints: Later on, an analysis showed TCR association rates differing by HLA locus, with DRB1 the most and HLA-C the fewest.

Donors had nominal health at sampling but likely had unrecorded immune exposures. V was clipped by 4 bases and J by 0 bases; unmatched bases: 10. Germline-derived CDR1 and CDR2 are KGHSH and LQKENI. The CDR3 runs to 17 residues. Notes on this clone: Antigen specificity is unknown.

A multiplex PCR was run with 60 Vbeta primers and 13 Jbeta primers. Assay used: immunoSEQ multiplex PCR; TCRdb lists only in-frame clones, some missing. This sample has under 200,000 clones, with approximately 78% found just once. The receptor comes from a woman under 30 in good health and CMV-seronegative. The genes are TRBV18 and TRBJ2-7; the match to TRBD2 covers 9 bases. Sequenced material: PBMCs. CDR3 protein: CASSLTIAGAPSYEQYF. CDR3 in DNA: TGTGCCAGCTCACTCACTATAGCGGGGGCCCCCTCCTACGAGCAGTACTTC.